The 20 T cell receptor beta chains presented below share a single source sample, sequenced in a study of tumor-infiltrating lymphocytes in oesophageal squamous cell carcinoma. TCRdb passed the PCR reads through MiXCR, listing each CDR3 protein once. The repertoire consists of roughly 21,000 distinct CDR3 sequences, with about two fifths occurring once and the leading ten covering less than 45%. Sequenced: esophageal tumor tissue. The receptors were sampled from a male donor with esophageal squamous cell carcinoma.

The gene calls are TRBV24-1 and TRBJ2-7; 13 bases agree with TRBD2. The J call may be in error: the DNA end matches TRBJ2-1 better. Germline V gene sequence: CDR1 KGHDR, CDR2 SFDVKD. The length of the CDR3 is 16 residues. CDR3 sequence reads: CATSDSGLAGRNEQFF. DNA for the CDR3: TGTGCCACCAGTGATTCGGGACTAGCGGGACGGAATGAGCAGTTCTTC.

This clonotype was detected many times. In this CDR3 the conserved last residue, phenylalanine or tryptophan, is missing, so a read error is likely. Because the CDR3's place on the DNA is in doubt, the DNA is left out and the CDR3 is given as listed by TCRdb. The gene calls are TRBV7-3 and TRBJ2-7; TRBD1, the table's D call, lacks a check against the DNA. The CDR3 sequence runs 17 residues, both termini included. CDR1 and CDR2 (germline): SGHTA, FQGTGA. CDR3 amino acids: CASSSQGGQVYGYTFGS.

V and J are TRBV7-6 and TRBJ2-7, with a weak D call TRBD2 (6 bases). The end of the DNA aligns better with TRBJ2-1, so the J call may be wrong. Germline loops: CDR1 SGHVS, CDR2 FNYEAQ. The CDR3 is 13 amino acids. The CDR3 reads CASSLRTDYEQFF. The CDR3 DNA follows: TGTGCCAGCAGCTTAAGGACGGACTACGAGCAGTTCTTC.

This clonotype was seen a handful of times. This sequence joins TRBV27 and TRBJ2-5; D is uncertain. The J call is in doubt because the DNA end fits TRBJ2-1 better. The CDR3 runs to 13 residues. Germline V lookup: CDR1 MNHEY, CDR2 SMNVEV (reference sequence). The CDR3 DNA sequence: TGTGCCAGCAGTTTATCGGCGGTTCGGGAGCAGTTCTTC. Its translation is CASSLSAVREQFF.

The chain carries TRBV12-3 or TRBV12-4 and TRBJ2-3, with 12 bases fitting TRBD2. CDR3 size: 18 residues. Trimming took 2 bases from V and 0 from J; bases not matched to a gene: 6. The CDR3 nucleotides read TGTGCCAGCAGTTTAAGTGGACTAGCGGGGACTAGCACAGATACGCAGTATTTT. Protein: CASSLSGLAGTSTDTQYF.

V and J are TRBV28 and TRBJ2-7; D gene ambiguous. This CDR3 region has 13 residues. Trimming removed 4 bases at V and 5 bases at J, with 12 bases between. CDR1 and CDR2 (germline): MDHEN, SYDVKM. DNA for the CDR3: TGTGCCAGCAGTTCTCTCTCTCGGGACGAGCAGTACTTC. It is translated as CASSSLSRDEQYF.

The J gene is TRBJ2-7, the V gene TRBV15; 8 bases match TRBD1. The end of the DNA is better explained by TRBJ2-1, so the J call may be wrong. The CDR3 contains 16 residues. Germline CDR1 is LNHNV and CDR2 is YYDKDF (reference sequence). The CDR3 loop reads CATSRASTGAYNEQFF. CDR3 bases: TGTGCCACCAGCAGAGCCTCGACAGGGGCCTACAATGAGCAGTTCTTC.

This clonotype was found once. The chain has TRBV6-8 and TRBJ1-4; TRBD1 is a possible D gene (5 bases). Germline CDR1 MNHGY, CDR2 SAAAGT. Deletions cut 0 bases from V and 5 bases from J, with 10 bases between. The CDR3 spans 15 residues. CDR3 residues: CASSYSGATNEKLFF. In DNA, the CDR3 is TGTGCCAGCAGTTACTCAGGGGCGACAAATGAAAAACTGTTTTTT.

The J gene is TRBJ2-4, the V gene TRBV11-3, with D maybe TRBD1 (5 bases). TRBJ2-5 matches the DNA end more closely, so the J call is doubtful. The CDR3 consists of 14 residues. Germline loops: CDR1 SGHNT, CDR2 YENEEA. The CDR3 is CASSLTVIQETQYF. The CDR3 DNA reads TGTGCCAGCAGCTTGACAGTAATCCAAGAGACCCAGTACTTC.

This clonotype was recorded many times. The chain combines TRBV12-3 or TRBV12-4 with TRBJ1-2, with D tentatively TRBD1 (5 bases). V lost 5 bases, J lost 8 bases, and 15 bases lay in between. The CDR3 spans 13 residues. The CDR3 DNA sequence: TGTGCCAGCAGTCCCCGGACATGGTGGGGCTACACCTTC. Encoded protein: CASSPRTWWGYTF.

This clonotype is categorized as medium-sized (0.01 to 0.1%). The V gene is TRBV6-1, the J gene TRBJ2-1; 16 nucleotides align to TRBD2. The CDR3 totals 19 residues. Germline V gene sequence: CDR1 MNHNS, CDR2 SASEGT. Trimming cost V 6 bases and J 2 bases; bases outside gene matches: 10. This CDR3 reads CASRFRPGTSGGAYNEQFF. Here the CDR3 DNA reads TGTGCCAGCAGATTTCGTCCCGGGACTAGCGGGGGGGCCTACAATGAGCAGTTCTTC.

As regards this clonotype: No conserved phenylalanine or tryptophan is present at the end of the CDR3, so a read error is the likely explanation. The DNA is omitted, as the CDR3 cannot be located on it reliably, and the CDR3 follows TCRdb's listing. The chain links TRBV10-3 to TRBJ1-1; the D call TRBD1 from the table was never checked on the DNA. With termini counted, the CDR3 has 17 amino acids. Germline V gene data show CDR1 as ENHRY and CDR2 as SYGVKD. CDR3 region: CAISESTGAGYGYTFGS.

CDR3: CASRIGLAVATDTQYF. The CDR3 DNA reads as TGTGCCAGCAGGATTGGACTAGCGGTTGCCACAGATACGCAGTATTTT. The chain uses TRBV6-6 and TRBJ2-3; the match to TRBD2 covers 10 bases. V lost 6 bases, J lost 2 bases, and 8 bases stayed unmatched. The length of the CDR3 is 16 residues. In germline, CDR1 is MNHNY, CDR2 SVGAGI (reference sequence).

For this clonotype: Since a much larger clone is just one base distant, this may be a read error. The CDR3 DNA sequence: TGTGCCACCAGCAGAGAGACTAGCGGGGGGGATCCGTTCGCAGATACGCAGTATTTT. Translation gives CATSRETSGGDPFADTQYF. V and J are TRBV15 and TRBJ2-3; 14 bases fit TRBD2. Germline trimming cut 0 bases from V and 4 bases from J; bases unmatched to any gene: 9. The CDR3 covers 19 residues. The germline V gene has CDR1 LNHNV and CDR2 YYDKDF (reference sequence).

Ten or more counts support this clonotype. This chain joins TRBV12-3 or TRBV12-4 and TRBJ1-5, with D tentatively TRBD1 (6 bases). V was cut by 3 bases and J by 1 base, with 10 bases left in between. This CDR3 has 15 amino acids. The CDR3, as DNA: TGTGCCAGCAGTTTGGGACATAAGAGCAATCAGCCCCAGCATTTT. Its translation: CASSLGHKSNQPQHF.

This clonotype was seen ten or more times. The chain couples TRBV19 to TRBJ2-3; D not resolved. Trimming took off 3 bases at V and 1 base at J, with 11 bases between the two ends. The CDR3 contains 15 residues. Germline loops: CDR1 LNHDA, CDR2 SQIVND (reference sequence). CDR3 amino acids: CASSIVVGGTDTQYF. DNA for the CDR3: TGTGCCAGTAGTATTGTGGTGGGTGGCACAGATACGCAGTATTTT.

This clonotype was recorded a few times. V is TRBV5-1 and J is TRBJ2-2, with 8 nucleotides matching TRBD2. J lost 6 bases, V lost 0 bases, and 7 bases had no gene match. Germline CDR1 reads SGHRS; CDR2 reads YFSETQ. The CDR3 is made up of 16 amino acids. This CDR3 reads CASSLVPGGLAGELFF. As DNA, the CDR3 is TGCGCCAGCAGCTTGGTTCCGGGGGGGCTGGCCGGGGAGCTGTTTTTT.

This clonotype was counted at least ten times. This chain links TRBV6-1 with TRBJ2-4, with 9 nucleotides matching TRBD1. The CDR3 loop spans 14 amino acids. Germline CDR1 and CDR2: MNHNS and SASEGT. The V segment lost 3 bases and the J segment 8 bases; nucleotides outside the gene matches: 5. The CDR3 sequence: CASSERQGGDIQYF. CDR3 nucleotide sequence: TGTGCCAGCAGTGAGCGACAGGGGGGGGACATTCAGTACTTC.

This clonotype is labeled medium-sized (0.01 to 0.1%). The chain carries TRBV6-2 or TRBV6-3 and TRBJ1-3; tentatively, D is TRBD1 (5 bases). CDR1 is MNHEY, CDR2 SVGEGT, per germline. The CDR3 covers 15 residues. V shed 4 bases and J shed 0 bases, with 10 bases lying between them. The CDR3 sequence: CASSSRQISGNTIYF. CDR3 DNA: TGTGCCAGCAGTTCCCGACAGATCTCTGGAAACACCATATATTTT.

This clonotype was seen a handful of times. This sequence joins TRBV9 and TRBJ1-5, with unresolved D. Germline V gene sequence: CDR1 SGDLS, CDR2 YYNGEE. The CDR3 is 13 residues long. V lost 2 bases and J 7 bases, leaving 10 bases between the germline ends. The CDR3 protein is CASSVSTGQPQHF. The DNA for the CDR3 is TGTGCCAGCAGCGTGTCGACGGGGCAGCCCCAGCATTTT.